A single sample gave rise to the 24 T cell receptor beta chains below, sequenced in a study of blood T cells in healthy people across ages. It was with a sample-barcoded 5' primer and a J-beta primer mix that a second PCR of roughly 7 to 12 cycles was run. TCRdb used MiXCR to reprocess the 5' RACE reads, holding one entry per CDR3 protein. Among fewer than 2,000,000 distinct CDR3 sequences listed, roughly 43% were seen once. The sample was blood. These receptors were taken from a human donor in good health.

This clonotype was recorded only once. DNA for the CDR3: TGTGCCAGCAGTGACCCGGGGATCGCAGATACGCAGTATTTT. This codes for CASSDPGIADTQYF. V is TRBV28 and J is TRBJ2-3; tentatively, D is TRBD2 (5 bases). Between the trimmed V and J ends, which lost 5 bases and 4 bases, there was a span of 13 bases. CDR1 is MDHEN and CDR2 is SYDVKM in the germline V gene. The CDR3 has 14 residues.

This clonotype was found a few times. V usage is TRBV2 and J usage is TRBJ2-3; D may be TRBD2 (7 bases). The CDR3 runs to 14 residues. Germline lookup yields CDR1 SNHLY and CDR2 FYNNEI. The chain's CDR3 is CAGTGGPSTDTQYF. DNA of the CDR3: TGTGCAGGCACGGGGGGCCCTAGCACAGATACGCAGTATTTT.

This chain joins TRBV5-1 and TRBJ2-3; 8 bases are a match to TRBD2. The CDR3 totals 17 residues. V trimming: 0 bases; J trimming: 1 base; junction bases outside the gene matches: 7. Germline V CDR1 and CDR2: SGHRS, YFSETQ. CDR3 nucleotides: TGCGCCAGCAGCTTGGACCCAGCGGGGGCCCGCACAGATACGCAGTATTTT. Its translation: CASSLDPAGARTDTQYF.

As to this clonotype: Being one base from a much bigger clone, this may be a read error. This chain connects TRBV24-1 to TRBJ2-1; no firm D call. This CDR3 has 13 amino acids. V was clipped by 7 bases and J by 8 bases, with 14 bases between them. Looked up from germline, CDR1 is KGHDR and CDR2 is SFDVKD. This chain's CDR3 is CATRDNGWYEQFF. The CDR3, as DNA: TGTGCCACCAGGGATAACGGGTGGTATGAGCAGTTCTTC.

Only a few counts were recorded for this clonotype. V is TRBV5-1 and J is TRBJ2-2; the match to TRBD1 covers 10 bases. Germline lookup yields CDR1 SGHRS and CDR2 YFSETQ. After removal of 1 base from V and 9 bases from J, the junction contained 15 bases not matched to a gene. The CDR3 consists of 18 residues. CDR3: CASSLPRDRGPRTRELFF. The CDR3 nucleotides read TGCGCCAGCAGCTTGCCCAGGGACAGGGGACCTAGGACCAGGGAGCTGTTTTTT.

This clonotype was detected a few times. The rearrangement joins TRBV2 to TRBJ2-7; D gene ambiguous. V dropped 1 base and J dropped 3 bases, with 7 bases sitting between them. CDR3 length: 13 residues. From germline, CDR1 is SNHLY and CDR2 FYNNEI. CDR3 DNA sequence: TGTGCCAGCAGTGAAGAGAAAGTCTACGAGCAGTACTTC. Translating gives CASSEEKVYEQYF. Full variable domain (remainder filled in from reference TRBV2 and TRBJ2-7): EPEVTQTPSHQVTQMGQEVILRCVPISNHLYFYWYRQILGQKVEFLVSFYNNEISEKSEIFDDQFSVERPDGSNFTLKIRSTKLEDSAMYFCASSEEKVYEQYFGPGTRLTVT.

This clonotype was seen a few times. The chain is built from TRBV7-2 and TRBJ2-5, with 9 bases identical to TRBD2. The CDR3 is 15 residues long. V lost 7 bases, J lost 3 bases, and 9 bases stayed unmatched. Germline-derived CDR1 and CDR2 are SGHTA and FQGNSA. Here the CDR3 reads CASNSRGGVEETQYF. The CDR3 coding sequence is TGTGCCAGCAACTCTCGCGGGGGGGTTGAAGAGACCCAGTACTTC.

This clonotype has a handful of counts. The rearrangement joins TRBV28 to TRBJ1-1, with D unresolved. Deletions cut 5 bases from V and 4 bases from J, with 11 bases between. From germline, CDR1 is MDHEN and CDR2 SYDVKM. The CDR3 covers 13 residues. The CDR3 DNA reads as TGTGCCAGCAGTCCCTCGGCCCCCACTGAAGCTTTCTTT. This sequence encodes CASSPSAPTEAFF.

This chain uses TRBV6-6 with TRBJ1-5; a weak D match, TRBD1 (6 bases). V lost 6 bases to trimming and J lost 5 bases, with 8 bases between them. The germline CDR1 and CDR2 sequences are MNHNY and SVGAGI (reference sequence). The CDR3 covers 12 residues. The DNA of the CDR3 is TGTGCCAGCAGGCCAGGGGATCAGCCCCAGCATTTT. This translates into CASRPGDQPQHF.

This clonotype was counted a few times. The J gene is TRBJ2-1, the V gene TRBV3-1; 10 bases match TRBD1. From germline, CDR1 is LGHDT and CDR2 YNNKEL (reference sequence). The CDR3 runs 15 residues. Trimming cost V 5 bases and J 4 bases; bases outside gene matches: 5. CDR3 sequence: CASSSGDRGYNEQFF. CDR3 nucleotide sequence: TGTGCCAGCAGCTCCGGGGACAGGGGATACAATGAGCAGTTCTTC.

This clonotype was seen more than once but under ten times. The genes are TRBV12-3 or TRBV12-4 and TRBJ2-5; unclear D gene. V dropped 5 bases and J dropped 0 bases, with 7 bases sitting between them. The CDR3 sequence is 13 residues long. As DNA, the CDR3 is TGTGCCAGCAGTCGATACAACCAAGAGACCCAGTACTTC. Translated, it gives CASSRYNQETQYF.

CDR3 sequence reads: CASSLGFPGDEAFF. CDR3 DNA: TGCGCCAGCAGCTTGGGGTTCCCCGGGGATGAAGCTTTCTTT. The chain recombines TRBV5-1 with TRBJ1-1, with D uncertain. The length of the CDR3 is 14 residues. The germline V gene has CDR1 SGHRS and CDR2 YFSETQ. V was trimmed by 0 bases and J by 7 bases, leaving 13 bases between them. The full variable domain, rest sourced from reference TRBV5-1 and TRBJ1-1, is KAGVTQTPRYLIKTRGQQVTLSCSPISGHRSVSWYQQTPGQGLQFLFEYFSETQRNKGNFPGRFSGRQFSNSRSEMNVSTLELGDSALYLCASSLGFPGDEAFFGQGTRLTVV.

The gene calls are TRBV20-1 and TRBJ2-5, with a weak D call TRBD2 (7 bases). CDR1 and CDR2 from the germline V gene are DFQATT and SNEGSKA (reference sequence). Trimming took off 4 bases at V and 2 bases at J, with 17 bases between the two ends. CDR3 size: 15 residues. The CDR3 loop is CSAIPGGGYQETQYF. The CDR3 bases are TGCAGTGCTATCCCGGGCGGGGGCTATCAAGAGACCCAGTACTTC.

The chain is built from TRBV4-3 and TRBJ1-5; weak D call: TRBD1 (6 bases). This CDR3 spans 14 amino acids. Trimming pared 4 bases from V and 4 bases from J, leaving 11 bases between. The germline gives CDR1 LGHNA, CDR2 YSLEER. DNA for the CDR3: TGCGCCAGCAGCCGTACGAGGGGGAATCAGCCCCAGCATTTT. This codes for CASSRTRGNQPQHF.

Here the CDR3 reads CASSQTLAQMTEAFF. Written as DNA, the CDR3 is TGCGCCAGCAGCCAAACGTTGGCGCAGATGACTGAAGCTTTCTTT. The chain combines TRBV4-1 with TRBJ1-1; D ambiguous. Between the trimmed V and J ends, which lost 2 bases and 5 bases, there was a span of 15 bases. The CDR3 loop spans 15 amino acids. Germline loops: CDR1 MGHRA, CDR2 YSYEKL.

The chain links TRBV4-3 to TRBJ2-1; D gene uncertain. CDR3 size: 16 residues. Germline-derived CDR1 and CDR2 are LGHNA and YSLEER. Trimming removed 0 bases from V and 2 bases from J, with 11 bases in between. The CDR3 protein is CASSQDSPSPYNEQFF. The CDR3 nucleotides are TGCGCCAGCAGCCAAGATTCCCCGAGCCCCTACAATGAGCAGTTCTTC.

The chain is built from TRBV12-5 and TRBJ1-5; D is unresolved. The CDR3 is 17 amino acids. Trimming shortened V by 0 bases and J by 1 base, and 13 bases separated the two germline ends. Germline-derived CDR1 and CDR2 are LGHNT and FRNRAP. CDR3 residues: CASGLVVGEGSNQPQHF. CDR3 coding DNA: TGTGCTAGTGGTTTGGTGGTTGGCGAGGGCAGCAATCAGCCCCAGCATTTT.

The rearrangement links TRBV7-2 to TRBJ1-2; D remains unclear. Germline loops: CDR1 SGHTA, CDR2 FQGNSA. CDR3 size: 15 residues. Trimming pared 1 base from V and 2 bases from J, leaving 11 bases between. CDR3 loop: CASSLGQAENYGYTF. CDR3 DNA: TGTGCCAGCAGCTTAGGGCAGGCTGAAAACTATGGCTACACCTTC.

The gene calls are TRBV7-2 and TRBJ2-1; D perhaps matches TRBD2 (6 bases). The germline CDR1 and CDR2 sequences are SGHTA and FQGNSA. CDR3 size: 15 residues. Trimming removed 1 base at V and 9 bases at J, with 16 bases between. The CDR3 region is CASSLEAGGVGEQFF. CDR3 coding DNA: TGTGCCAGCAGCTTAGAAGCGGGCGGGGTGGGTGAGCAGTTCTTC.

The CDR3 loop reads CASSGAQDTQYF. For the CDR3, the DNA is TGTGCCAGCAGCGGGGCCCAAGATACGCAGTATTTT. The V gene is TRBV7-3, the J gene TRBJ2-3, with D possibly being TRBD1 (5 bases). The germline V and J ends were trimmed by 5 bases and 5 bases, with 8 bases remaining between them. The V gene's germline CDR1 is SGHTA and CDR2 FQGTGA. CDR3 length: 12 amino acids.

This clonotype showed up just a few times. The chain couples TRBV6-5 to TRBJ1-1, with D uncertain. Looked up from germline, CDR1 is MNHEY and CDR2 is SVGAGI. The V end lost 1 base, the J end lost 5 bases, and 8 bases lay between the germline ends. The CDR3 covers 13 residues. CDR3 nucleotide sequence: TGTGCCAGCAGTTACTTTAAAGGTACTGAAGCTTTCTTT. Its protein product is CASSYFKGTEAFF.

The chain couples TRBV4-3 to TRBJ1-2; D unresolved. The CDR3 totals 16 residues. Germline V lookup: CDR1 LGHNA, CDR2 YSLEER. V was trimmed by 0 bases and J by 0 bases, leaving 11 bases between them. The CDR3 nucleotides read TGCGCCAGCAGCCAAGATCGGCTGTACCCTAACTATGGCTACACCTTC. Protein sequence: CASSQDRLYPNYGYTF.

A note on this clonotype: A read error may explain this, as a much larger clone is one base away. The J gene is TRBJ2-7, the V gene TRBV20-1; D may be TRBD1 (5 bases). The DNA end lines up better with TRBJ2-5; the J call may be wrong. Germline-derived CDR1 and CDR2 are DFQATT and SNEGSKA (reference sequence). The CDR3 totals 13 residues. CDR3 coding DNA: TGCAGTGCTGCTGACAGAAGCCAAGAGACCCAGTACTTC. Protein product: CSAADRSQETQYF.

V usage is TRBV6-2 or TRBV6-3 and J usage is TRBJ2-1; unclear D gene. Looked up from germline, CDR1 is MNHEY and CDR2 is SVGEGT. Trimming cost V 8 bases and J 1 base, with 12 bases left between them. The CDR3 length is 14 residues. This chain's CDR3 is CASVTDPSYNEQFF. In DNA form, the CDR3 reads TGTGCCAGCGTAACAGATCCTTCCTACAATGAGCAGTTCTTC.